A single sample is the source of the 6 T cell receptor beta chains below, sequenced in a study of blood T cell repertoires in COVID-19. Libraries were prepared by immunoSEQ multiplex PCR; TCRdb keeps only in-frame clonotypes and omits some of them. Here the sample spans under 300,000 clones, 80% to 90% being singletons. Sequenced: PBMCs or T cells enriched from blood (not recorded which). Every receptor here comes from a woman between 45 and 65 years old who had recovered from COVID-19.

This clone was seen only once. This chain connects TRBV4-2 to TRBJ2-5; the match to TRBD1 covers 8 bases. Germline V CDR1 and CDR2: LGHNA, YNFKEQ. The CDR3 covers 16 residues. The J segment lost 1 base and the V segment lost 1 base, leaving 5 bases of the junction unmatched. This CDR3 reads CASSQGPGQGQETQYF. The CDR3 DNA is TGTGCCAGCAGCCAAGGTCCCGGACAGGGCCAAGAGACCCAGTACTTC.

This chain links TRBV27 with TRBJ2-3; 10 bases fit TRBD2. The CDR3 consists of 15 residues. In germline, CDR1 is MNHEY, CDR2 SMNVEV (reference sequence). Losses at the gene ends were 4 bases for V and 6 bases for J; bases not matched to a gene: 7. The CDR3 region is CASSYPSGSEDTQYF. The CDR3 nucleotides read TGTGCCAGCAGTTATCCTAGCGGGAGTGAGGATACGCAGTATTTT.

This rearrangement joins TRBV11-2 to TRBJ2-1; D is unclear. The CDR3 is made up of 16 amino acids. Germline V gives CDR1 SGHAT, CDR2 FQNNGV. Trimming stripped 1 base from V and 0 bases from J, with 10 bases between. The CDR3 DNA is TGTGCCAGCAGCTTAGTCGCGCGGAGCTCCTACAATGAGCAGTTCTTC. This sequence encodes CASSLVARSSYNEQFF.

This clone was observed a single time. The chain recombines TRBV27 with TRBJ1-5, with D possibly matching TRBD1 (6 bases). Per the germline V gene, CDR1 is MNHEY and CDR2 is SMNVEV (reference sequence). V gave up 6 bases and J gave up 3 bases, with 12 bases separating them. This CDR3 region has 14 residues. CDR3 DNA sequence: TGTGCCAGCAGCTTACAGGGTTTCAATCAGCCCCAGCATTTT. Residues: CASSLQGFNQPQHF.

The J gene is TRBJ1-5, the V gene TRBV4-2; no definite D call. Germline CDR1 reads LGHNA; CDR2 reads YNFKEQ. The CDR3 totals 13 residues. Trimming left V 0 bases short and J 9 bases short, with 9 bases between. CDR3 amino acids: CASSQDVGGPQHF. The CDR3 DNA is TGTGCCAGCAGCCAAGATGTGGGAGGGCCCCAGCATTTT.

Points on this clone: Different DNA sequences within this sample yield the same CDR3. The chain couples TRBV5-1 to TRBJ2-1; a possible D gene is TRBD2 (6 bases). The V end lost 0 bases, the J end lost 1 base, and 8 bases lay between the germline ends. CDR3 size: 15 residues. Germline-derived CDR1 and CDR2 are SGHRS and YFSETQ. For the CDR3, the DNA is TGCGCCAGCAGCTTGGGAGCGGGTTCCTACAATGAGCAGTTCTTC. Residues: CASSLGAGSYNEQFF.